This is a list of T cell receptor beta chains from one sample in a study of T cells after yellow fever vaccination. TCRdb re-analysed the 5' RACE reads in MiXCR, keeping a single row per CDR3 protein. This sample has approximately 610,000 distinct CDR3 sequences; 17% occur once, and the top ten carry around 15%. Sample: PBMCs, taken 4 to 5 days after the first yellow fever vaccination. These receptors all stem from a man aged 18 to 29 who received the YFV17D yellow fever vaccine. Both conserved end residues are part of each CDR3. The D gene is left open where the match is weak. Not every row has a clone size; where given, it reads once, few, many or a size class.

cdr3_nt: TGTGCCAGCGTCCGGACGAACACTGAAGCTTTCTTT
cdr3_aa: CASVRTNTEAFF
cdr3_length: 12
j_call: TRBJ1-1
d_call: NA
v_call: TRBV28
clone_size: NA

cdr3_nt: TGTGCCTGGGTCGGACGGGGAAACATTCAGTACTTC
cdr3_aa: CAWVGRGNIQYF
cdr3_length: 12
j_call: TRBJ2-4
d_call: NA
v_call: TRBV30
clone_size: few

cdr3_nt: TGTGCCAGCAGGGGGACATGGGACCAAGAGACCCAGTACTTC
cdr3_aa: CASRGTWDQETQYF
cdr3_length: 14
j_call: TRBJ2-5
d_call: NA
v_call: TRBV7-9
clone_size: few

cdr3_nt: TGTGCCAGCAGCCAAACACGGGGCGACCGATTCACAGATACGCAGTATTTT
cdr3_aa: CASSQTRGDRFTDTQYF
cdr3_length: 17
j_call: TRBJ2-3
d_call: NA
v_call: TRBV14
clone_size: few

cdr3_nt: TGTGCCAGCACCCTGACAGACACCTACGAGCAGTACTTC
cdr3_aa: CASTLTDTYEQYF
cdr3_length: 13
j_call: TRBJ2-7
d_call: NA
v_call: TRBV6-2/TRBV6-3
clone_size: NA

cdr3_nt: TGTGCCAGCTCGCCACGGACCGCTGATCACACAGATACGCAGTATTTT
cdr3_aa: CASSPRTADHTDTQYF
cdr3_length: 16
j_call: TRBJ2-3
d_call: NA
v_call: TRBV18
clone_size: NA

cdr3_nt: TGTGCCTGGAGTCAGTCAAAGAATTCACCCCTCCACTTT
cdr3_aa: CAWSQSKNSPLHF
cdr3_length: 13
j_call: TRBJ1-6
d_call: NA
v_call: TRBV30
clone_size: few

cdr3_nt: TGCAGTGCTAGTGCAGCGGGGGGGGGAAATGAGCAGTTCTTC
cdr3_aa: CSASAAGGGNEQFF
cdr3_length: 14
j_call: TRBJ2-1
d_call: TRBD2
v_call: TRBV20-1
clone_size: NA

cdr3_nt: TGCGCCAGCAGCTTGGGGCAGCAAGCAGATACGCAGTATTTT
cdr3_aa: CASSLGQQADTQYF
cdr3_length: 14
j_call: TRBJ2-3
d_call: NA
v_call: TRBV5-1
clone_size: few

cdr3_nt: TGCAGCGTCCAAGACGGAGTCCCTGGGAACACCATATATTTT
cdr3_aa: CSVQDGVPGNTIYF
cdr3_length: 14
j_call: TRBJ1-3
d_call: NA
v_call: TRBV29-1
clone_size: few

cdr3_nt: TGTGCCAGCAGCGAAAGCGGGGGCGCCTTCAATGAGCAGTTCTTC
cdr3_aa: CASSESGGAFNEQFF
cdr3_length: 15
j_call: TRBJ2-1
d_call: TRBD2
v_call: TRBV11-3
clone_size: few

cdr3_nt: TGCGCCAGCAGCTCTAGCCGGGCCGACGAAGCTTTCTTT
cdr3_aa: CASSSSRADEAFF
cdr3_length: 13
j_call: TRBJ1-1
d_call: NA
v_call: TRBV5-1
clone_size: few

cdr3_nt: TGCGCCAGCAACAGGGACGGGGACACTGAAGCTTTCTTT
cdr3_aa: CASNRDGDTEAFF
cdr3_length: 13
j_call: TRBJ1-1
d_call: NA
v_call: TRBV5-1
clone_size: few

cdr3_nt: TGTGCCAGCAGTCCTCGCGGGGGGACTAATGAAAAACTGTTTTTT
cdr3_aa: CASSPRGGTNEKLFF
cdr3_length: 15
j_call: TRBJ1-4
d_call: NA
v_call: TRBV7-9
clone_size: NA

cdr3_nt: TGTGCCTGGAGTAGGGGGAAAGAGCCCCAGCATTTT
cdr3_aa: CAWSRGKEPQHF
cdr3_length: 12
j_call: TRBJ1-5
d_call: NA
v_call: TRBV30
clone_size: NA

cdr3_nt: TGCGCCAGCAGCTCCCCAGCGGGGGGTTTCTACAATGAGCAGTTCTTC
cdr3_aa: CASSSPAGGFYNEQFF
cdr3_length: 16
j_call: TRBJ2-1
d_call: TRBD2
v_call: TRBV5-1
clone_size: NA

cdr3_nt: TGTGCCATCAGAAAAGGGACAGGGGACGGCTACACCTTC
cdr3_aa: CAIRKGTGDGYTF
cdr3_length: 13
j_call: TRBJ1-2
d_call: TRBD1
v_call: TRBV10-3
clone_size: many

cdr3_nt: TGTGCCAGCAGCGTAGCTGAGACAGAAGCTTTCTTT
cdr3_aa: CASSVAETEAFF
cdr3_length: 12
j_call: TRBJ1-1
d_call: NA
v_call: TRBV9
clone_size: NA

cdr3_nt: TGTGCCAGCAGCTTCGACAGGGGCGGGTATAGCAATCAGCCCCAGCATTTT
cdr3_aa: CASSFDRGGYSNQPQHF
cdr3_length: 17
j_call: TRBJ1-5
d_call: TRBD1
v_call: TRBV5-8
clone_size: few

cdr3_nt: TGTGCCAGCAGTCGGCCTCTGGTAGCGGGGGACCAAGAGACCCAGTACTTC
cdr3_aa: CASSRPLVAGDQETQYF
cdr3_length: 17
j_call: TRBJ2-5
d_call: TRBD2
v_call: TRBV12-3/TRBV12-4
clone_size: NA

cdr3_nt: TGCGCCAGCAGCCAAGATCCGTTCGGGTCCGGGGAGCTGTTTTTT
cdr3_aa: CASSQDPFGSGELFF
cdr3_length: 15
j_call: TRBJ2-2
d_call: NA
v_call: TRBV4-3
clone_size: few

cdr3_nt: TGCAGTGCCCCTCGAGGGAGTAGCAATCAGCCCCAGCATTTT
cdr3_aa: CSAPRGSSNQPQHF
cdr3_length: 14
j_call: TRBJ1-5
d_call: NA
v_call: TRBV20-1
clone_size: NA

cdr3_nt: TGTGCCAGCAGTTTAGGGCCCGCGGCGGAGACCCAGTACTTC
cdr3_aa: CASSLGPAAETQYF
cdr3_length: 14
j_call: TRBJ2-5
d_call: NA
v_call: TRBV12-3/TRBV12-4
clone_size: NA

cdr3_nt: TGTGCCAGCAGTTTAACCCTCTCTACCCTCCACTTT
cdr3_aa: CASSLTLSTLHF
cdr3_length: 12
j_call: TRBJ1-6
d_call: NA
v_call: TRBV28
clone_size: NA

cdr3_nt: TGTGCCAGCAGCTTAGTTTGGGGGCAGGGATGGGAAAAACTGTTTTTT
cdr3_aa: CASSLVWGQGWEKLFF
cdr3_length: 16
j_call: TRBJ1-4
d_call: NA
v_call: TRBV7-2
clone_size: NA

cdr3_nt: TGTGCCAGCAGCCTTGGACTAGCGGTCTCCAATGAGCAGTTCTTC
cdr3_aa: CASSLGLAVSNEQFF
cdr3_length: 15
j_call: TRBJ2-1
d_call: TRBD2
v_call: TRBV7-9
clone_size: NA

cdr3_nt: TGCGCCAGCAGCTTGCCCAGGGAGTCCTACAATGAGCAGTTCTTC
cdr3_aa: CASSLPRESYNEQFF
cdr3_length: 15
j_call: TRBJ2-1
d_call: NA
v_call: TRBV5-1
clone_size: few

cdr3_nt: TGCGCCAGCAGCTTGGGACACGGCTACCAAGAGACCCAGTACTTC
cdr3_aa: CASSLGHGYQETQYF
cdr3_length: 15
j_call: TRBJ2-5
d_call: NA
v_call: TRBV5-1
clone_size: NA

cdr3_nt: TGTGCCAGCAGCCGGCTGTCTAGCGGGGGGGCCTTGGCAGATACGCAGTATTTT
cdr3_aa: CASSRLSSGGALADTQYF
cdr3_length: 18
j_call: TRBJ2-3
d_call: TRBD2
v_call: TRBV7-9
clone_size: NA

cdr3_nt: TGCGCCAGCCAAGGGGGGACTAGTCCCGGGAATGAGCAGTTCTTC
cdr3_aa: CASQGGTSPGNEQFF
cdr3_length: 15
j_call: TRBJ2-1
d_call: TRBD2
v_call: TRBV5-1
clone_size: NA

cdr3_nt: TGCAGTGGTACACAGGGTGTCGAGCAGTACTTC
cdr3_aa: CSGTQGVEQYF
cdr3_length: 11
j_call: TRBJ2-7
d_call: NA
v_call: TRBV20-1
clone_size: NA

cdr3_nt: TGTGCCAGCATTCCGCCCCAGGGTACCGACACAGGAGATACGCAGTATTTT
cdr3_aa: CASIPPQGTDTGDTQYF
cdr3_length: 17
j_call: TRBJ2-3
d_call: NA
v_call: TRBV6-2/TRBV6-3
clone_size: few

cdr3_nt: TGCAGTGCTAGAGGAAGAAACACCGGGGAGCTGTTTTTT
cdr3_aa: CSARGRNTGELFF
cdr3_length: 13
j_call: TRBJ2-2
d_call: NA
v_call: TRBV20-1
clone_size: NA

cdr3_nt: TGCGCCAGCAGCCAAGTGGGGTCGGATCAGCCCCAGCATTTT
cdr3_aa: CASSQVGSDQPQHF
cdr3_length: 14
j_call: TRBJ1-5
d_call: NA
v_call: TRBV4-1
clone_size: few

cdr3_nt: TGCGCCAGCAGCTTAACCCAGGGGTTCGAGCAGTTCTTC
cdr3_aa: CASSLTQGFEQFF
cdr3_length: 13
j_call: TRBJ2-1
d_call: NA
v_call: TRBV5-1
clone_size: NA

cdr3_nt: TGTGCCAGTAATTACATCGGGGGGACGAACACCGGGGAGCTGTTTTTT
cdr3_aa: CASNYIGGTNTGELFF
cdr3_length: 16
j_call: TRBJ2-2
d_call: TRBD2
v_call: TRBV12-3/TRBV12-4
clone_size: few

cdr3_nt: TGTGCCAGCACCCCAACCGGGACAGGGGTCGATGGCTACACCTTC
cdr3_aa: CASTPTGTGVDGYTF
cdr3_length: 15
j_call: TRBJ1-2
d_call: TRBD1
v_call: TRBV19
clone_size: NA

cdr3_nt: TGCGCCAGCAGCCAAGGGGGCCTAGTGTCGGATACGCAGTATTTT
cdr3_aa: CASSQGGLVSDTQYF
cdr3_length: 15
j_call: TRBJ2-3
d_call: NA
v_call: TRBV4-1
clone_size: few

cdr3_nt: TGTGCCAGCACCCCCCAGTGGGGGGGGCTGAACACCGGGGAGCTGTTTTTT
cdr3_aa: CASTPQWGGLNTGELFF
cdr3_length: 17
j_call: TRBJ2-2
d_call: NA
v_call: TRBV12-3/TRBV12-4
clone_size: few

cdr3_nt: TGTGCCAGCAAACGGGACGTACATAATGAAAAACTGTTTTTT
cdr3_aa: CASKRDVHNEKLFF
cdr3_length: 14
j_call: TRBJ1-4
d_call: NA
v_call: TRBV2
clone_size: few